Listed below are T cell receptor beta chains from one sample, sequenced in a study of cytomegalovirus exposure and HLA in healthy donors. Sequencing used immunoSEQ multiplex PCR; TCRdb keeps in-frame clones, though not all of them. Among 170,000 or so clones, approximately 81% were seen once, and the ten largest hold roughly 0.38%. The source material was PBMCs. Source of these receptors: a boy aged 2-15 years in good health and CMV-seronegative. Both conserved end residues are trimmed from each CDR3. The order of the fields is clone size, V gene, CDR3 protein. Clone sizes are given selectively: once, few, many, or a class where the clone is expanded.

-,TRBV19,ASSNGLHNEQF
once,TRBV25-1,ASSEYPSGSSGNEQF
-,TRBV27,ASSPAAGAGNNEQF
-,TRBV2,ASTWTGPFSGANVLT
-,TRBV7-9,ASSNHRDKANYGYT
-,TRBV4-1,ASSPWTGSSYNSPLH
-,TRBV4-1,ASSQDYPLAGEGDEQF
-,TRBV29-1,SVGVGGGVKETQY
-,TRBV2,ASQTVNRATVNTEAF
-,TRBV2,ASKFEESYEQY
few,TRBV2,ASSRGTSGRTDTQY
-,TRBV15,ATSREGGYGYT
once,TRBV4-1,ASSQVRGEQY
-,TRBV29-1,SVRGRAPGSDTQY
once,TRBV5-1,ASSETRVSTGELF
-,TRBV19,ASSPRNMNTEAF
-,TRBV13,ASRGASLNTEAF
-,TRBV7-9,ASSADFRQAAYNEQF
-,TRBV28,ASTTGGSFYTDTQY
-,TRBV19,ASSIQWNTEAF
-,TRBV7-9,ASSGWDTAYEQY
-,TRBV4-1,ASSQEPRGNQPQH
once,TRBV9,ASSLPPTTSGSRNEQF
-,TRBV10-2,ASSVLRGEQY
-,TRBV10-1,ASSYLGLADSSFSSDTQY
-,TRBV11-2,ASSPGRTGDLSNQPQH
-,TRBV5-6,ASSWTGPGEGYT
-,TRBV15,ATSRDGQEVASNEKLF
-,TRBV10-3,ASRDRDSYEQY
-,TRBV4-1,ASSRGSGTGIIEQF
-,TRBV11-2,ASSLGTGFYGYT
-,TRBV28,ASSLVQGAVHEQY
-,TRBV27,ASSLSRRDTQY
once,TRBV5-6,ASSFPRDRENTGELF
-,TRBV6-5,ASTEVRGSEQF
few,TRBV2,ASSVPRDREIYEQY
-,TRBV7-2,ASSSNRWLEANVLT
-,TRBV9,ASSETGGREKLF
-,TRBV5-4,ASSSGLAGYEQY
-,TRBV6-5,ASSQGLAGVVEQF
few,TRBV6-6,ASSTLEGGTEAF
-,TRBV29-1,SVEGRHTQY
-,TRBV18,ASSPPLAGVEQY
few,TRBV6-5,ASSYGIGGNEQF